The 28 T cell receptor beta chains below come from one sample, sequenced in a study of radiotherapy plus CTLA-4 blockade in lung cancer. The table came from immunoSEQ multiplex PCR; TCRdb's copy has only in-frame clones and leaves some out. The sample yields approximately 89,000 clones, over 70% seen once. This sample comprised peripheral blood, obtained from a patient treated with radiotherapy plus ipilimumab. The origin of the receptors is a human donor with non-small cell lung cancer who had a partial response to radiotherapy plus ipilimumab. Some clones in this sample may be carry-over from other donors' samples.

The J gene is TRBJ2-3, the V gene TRBV19, with no clear D. CDR1 and CDR2 from the germline V gene are LNHDA and SQIVND (reference sequence). The CDR3 runs 16 residues. Between the trimmed V and J ends, which lost 3 bases and 1 base, there was a span of 14 bases. The CDR3 is CASSMVSTGGTDTQYF. CDR3 sequence (DNA): TGTGCCAGTAGTATGGTCAGTACGGGTGGCACAGATACGCAGTATTTT.

The chain carries TRBV28 and TRBJ2-7; 7 nucleotides match TRBD1. With 4 bases clipped from V and 1 base from J, the junction kept 4 bases outside the gene matches. Germline V gene sequence: CDR1 MDHEN, CDR2 SYDVKM. The CDR3 extends over 14 amino acids. In nucleotides, the CDR3 is TGTGCCAGCAGTTCACCGGGACAGTCCTACGAGCAGTACTTC. Protein product: CASSSPGQSYEQYF.

The gene calls are TRBV29-1 and TRBJ2-5; possible D gene TRBD1, 6 bases. V lost 6 bases and J lost 5, with 16 bases in between. CDR1 is SQVTM, CDR2 ANQGSEA, per germline. The length of the CDR3 is 13 residues. CDR3 residues: CSVARGTWETQYF. Here the CDR3 DNA reads TGCAGCGTAGCTAGGGGGACCTGGGAGACCCAGTACTTC.

The V call is TRBV5-1, the J call TRBJ1-1; D remains unclear. Germline CDR1 and CDR2: SGHRS and YFSETQ. The CDR3 extends over 15 amino acids. V lost 0 bases and J 1 base, leaving 10 bases between the germline ends. The CDR3 coding sequence is TGCGCCAGCAGCTTGGCTAACAGCGGGAACACTGAAGCTTTCTTT. Residues: CASSLANSGNTEAFF.

The chain combines TRBV30 with TRBJ2-3; 10 nucleotides align to TRBD2. Germline assignment: CDR1 GTSNPN and CDR2 SVGIG (reference sequence). V lost 4 bases and J lost 4; bases outside the gene matches: 5. This CDR3 has 14 amino acids. CDR3 amino acids: CAWTTSGIADTQYF. Here the CDR3 DNA reads TGTGCCTGGACCACTAGCGGGATAGCAGATACGCAGTATTTT.

The V call is TRBV6-5, the J call TRBJ2-7, with TRBD1 as a possible D gene (6 bases). This CDR3 contains 14 residues. V dropped 6 bases and J dropped 5 bases, with 17 bases sitting between them. Germline CDR1 reads MNHEY; CDR2 reads SVGAGI. The CDR3 sequence: CASSSLTGLNEQYF. DNA of the CDR3: TGTGCCAGCAGCAGTCTCACAGGGCTGAACGAGCAGTACTTC.

The genes are TRBV5-1 and TRBJ1-1; unclear D gene. CDR1 is SGHRS and CDR2 is YFSETQ in the germline V gene. V lost 5 bases and J 0 bases, leaving 17 bases between the germline ends. CDR3 length: 16 amino acids. The CDR3 nucleotides are TGCGCCAGCAGAGATGGAGCCCCTCGGTTGAACACTGAAGCTTTCTTT. This sequence encodes CASRDGAPRLNTEAFF. The whole variable domain, filled in from reference TRBV5-1 and TRBJ1-1, reads KAGVTQTPRYLIKTRGQQVTLSCSPISGHRSVSWYQQTPGQGLQFLFEYFSETQRNKGNFPGRFSGRQFSNSRSEMNVSTLELGDSALYLCASRDGAPRLNTEAFFGQGTRLTVV.

This chain links TRBV6-5 with TRBJ1-1; TRBD1 aligns across 7 bases. Germline CDR1 reads MNHEY; CDR2 reads SVGAGI. This CDR3 has 13 amino acids. Losses at the gene ends were 5 bases for V and 3 bases for J; bases not matched to a gene: 3. CDR3 DNA: TGTGCCAGCAGTAATAGGGGGCACACTGAAGCTTTCTTT. Protein product: CASSNRGHTEAFF.

V usage is TRBV5-1 and J usage is TRBJ2-3, with D tentatively TRBD2 (6 bases). The CDR3 totals 15 residues. The germline CDR1 and CDR2 sequences are SGHRS and YFSETQ. V dropped 4 bases and J dropped 3 bases, with 15 bases sitting between them. CDR3 nucleotide sequence: TGCGCCAGCAGCCCTGGAGGGGCGAGGACAGATACGCAGTATTTT. Its protein product is CASSPGGARTDTQYF.

This chain joins TRBV6-1 and TRBJ1-5; a weak D match, TRBD1 (6 bases). The V gene lost 4 bases and the J gene lost 4 bases, with 23 bases spanning the gap. Germline V gene lookup returns CDR1 MNHNS and CDR2 SASEGT. The CDR3 extends over 18 amino acids. CDR3 region: CASSGIRTGTPGNQPQHF. CDR3 sequence (DNA): TGTGCCAGCAGTGGGATTCGTACCGGGACACCAGGGAATCAGCCCCAGCATTTT.

CDR3 loop: CASSLAGSHEQYF. The DNA of the CDR3 is TGTGCCAGCAGCTTGGCGGGGAGCCACGAGCAGTACTTC. This chain joins TRBV5-8 and TRBJ2-7; the D gene is possibly TRBD2 (5 bases). Germline CDR1 and CDR2: SGHTS and YDEGEE. V gave up 0 bases and J gave up 5 bases, with 9 bases separating them. The CDR3 totals 13 residues. Complete variable domain (other parts from reference TRBV5-8 and TRBJ2-7): EAGVTQSPTHLIKTRGQQATLRCSPISGHTSVYWYQQALGLGLQFLLWYDEGEERNRGNFPPRFSGRQFPNYSSELNVNALELEDSALYLCASSLAGSHEQYFGPGTRLTVT.

The chain combines TRBV27 with TRBJ1-2; no definite D call. Trimming pared 0 bases from V and 1 base from J, leaving 6 bases between. The CDR3 covers 14 residues. Germline V gives CDR1 MNHEY, CDR2 SMNVEV (reference sequence). CDR3 nucleotide sequence: TGTGCCAGCAGTTTATCGCACAATAACTATGGCTACACCTTC. Its protein product is CASSLSHNNYGYTF.

This clone was detected only a few times. The rearrangement links TRBV5-7 to TRBJ2-7; 9 nucleotides match TRBD1. TRBV5-7 is identified as an open reading frame with a role that is uncertain. The CDR3 is 13 residues long. The V segment lost 7 bases and the J segment 6 bases; nucleotides outside the gene matches: 8. This CDR3 is CASPGQGFPEQYF. CDR3 nucleotide sequence: TGTGCCAGCCCGGGACAGGGTTTTCCCGAGCAGTACTTC.

The chain recombines TRBV10-2 with TRBJ2-1; TRBD1 aligns across 9 bases. The germline gives CDR1 WSHSY, CDR2 SAAADI. Losses at the gene ends were 6 bases for V and 0 bases for J; bases not matched to a gene: 21. The length of the CDR3 is 21 residues. The CDR3 loop is CASRKTPGQGLIGRSYNEQFF. In DNA form, the CDR3 reads TGCGCCAGCAGAAAAACTCCGGGACAGGGCTTAATTGGGCGCTCCTACAATGAGCAGTTCTTC.

This clone was seen more than once but under ten times. The chain couples TRBV5-4 to TRBJ2-3, with 11 bases aligning to TRBD2. V lost 0 bases and J lost 3; bases outside the gene matches: 3. CDR1 and CDR2 (germline): SGHNT, YYREEE (reference sequence). The CDR3 totals 16 residues. The CDR3 DNA follows: TGTGCCAGCAGCTTGGGTGTAGCGGGGGGGACAGATACGCAGTATTTT. Translation: CASSLGVAGGTDTQYF.

The rearrangement links TRBV7-6 to TRBJ2-2; TRBD1 agrees at 8 bases. The length of the CDR3 is 15 residues. Germline CDR1 SGHVS, CDR2 FNYEAQ. Trimming took 5 bases from V and 4 from J; bases not matched to a gene: 6. The CDR3 spells CASSPGTGTTGELFF. CDR3 DNA sequence: TGTGCCAGCAGCCCCGGGACAGGTACCACCGGGGAGCTGTTTTTT.

J is TRBJ2-1 and V is TRBV5-1, with TRBD2 identical over 7 bases. The CDR3 consists of 15 residues. Per germline, CDR1 SGHRS and CDR2 YFSETQ. V lost 3 bases and J lost 7; bases outside the gene matches: 10. In DNA, the CDR3 is TGCGCCAGCAGCTATAGCATTGGGGAGGGGAATGAGCAGTTCTTC. It encodes CASSYSIGEGNEQFF.

The V gene is TRBV6-1, the J gene TRBJ1-5, with no clear D. The germline V and J ends were trimmed by 5 bases and 3 bases, with 14 bases remaining between them. The CDR3 runs 15 residues. Per germline, CDR1 MNHNS and CDR2 SASEGT. The CDR3 spells CASSSLGSYNQPQHF. The CDR3 DNA reads as TGTGCCAGCAGTTCCCTAGGTAGTTACAATCAGCCCCAGCATTTT.

There are a few counts of this clone. This sequence joins TRBV28 and TRBJ1-5; no definite D call. Trimming took 6 bases from V and 4 from J, leaving 13 bases between them. This CDR3 is 14 amino acids long. CDR1 is MDHEN, CDR2 SYDVKM, per germline. CDR3 DNA sequence: TGTGCCAGCAGGGGCAGAGTCTGGAATCAGCCCCAGCATTTT. Its translation: CASRGRVWNQPQHF.

This clone has a single count. The gene calls are TRBV11-3 and TRBJ2-1; possibly TRBD1 for D (6 bases). The CDR3 spans 14 residues. With 1 base removed from V and 5 bases from J, the gap between germline ends came to 9 bases. The V gene's germline CDR1 is SGHNT and CDR2 YENEEA. Here the CDR3 DNA reads TGTGCCAGCAGCTTAGGCAGGGGAGACAATGAGCAGTTCTTC. It yields the protein CASSLGRGDNEQFF.

The sample holds one count of this clone. The chain combines TRBV28 with TRBJ1-2; no reliable D call. The CDR3 runs 12 residues. Germline CDR1 MDHEN, CDR2 SYDVKM. With 9 bases removed from V and 5 bases from J, the gap between germline ends came to 13 bases. The CDR3 DNA reads as TGTGCCAGTGTCCTACCGGGGTATGGCTACACCTTC. It codes for CASVLPGYGYTF.

The rearrangement links TRBV18 to TRBJ1-5, with a weak D call TRBD1 (6 bases). This CDR3 comprises 14 residues. The germline gives CDR1 KGHSH, CDR2 LQKENI. The V and J ends lost 4 bases and 1 base respectively, with 8 bases between them. CDR3 region: CASSLTGSNQPQHF. CDR3 coding DNA: TGTGCCAGCTCACTAACAGGGAGCAATCAGCCCCAGCATTTT.

This clone was seen just once. V gene TRBV5-5 combines with J gene TRBJ1-6, with D hard to call. Trimming removed 5 bases at V and 7 bases at J, with 16 bases between. The germline CDR1 and CDR2 sequences are SGHKS and YYEKEE (reference sequence). The CDR3 is made up of 15 amino acids. The CDR3 loop reads CASSPTGLDNSPLHF. The CDR3 DNA sequence: TGTGCCAGCAGTCCCACCGGGTTAGACAATTCACCCCTCCACTTT.

The chain uses TRBV5-6 and TRBJ2-2, with D possibly being TRBD2 (6 bases). V gave up 1 base and J gave up 1 base, with 11 bases separating them. This CDR3 has 16 residues. Germline V lookup: CDR1 SGHDT, CDR2 YYEEEE. The CDR3 is CASSLLRDQNTGELFF. The CDR3 bases are TGTGCCAGCAGCTTGTTGCGGGACCAGAACACCGGGGAGCTGTTTTTT.

The rearrangement joins TRBV7-8 to TRBJ1-6; possibly TRBD1 for D (6 bases). The V gene lost 1 base and the J gene lost 7 bases, with 17 bases spanning the gap. Germline V gene sequence: CDR1 SGHVS, CDR2 FQNEAQ. CDR3 size: 17 residues. The CDR3 spells CASSLVALGQFNSPLHF. The CDR3 region has the DNA TGTGCCAGCAGCTTAGTTGCCTTGGGACAATTCAATTCACCCCTCCACTTT.

The rearrangement uses TRBV30 and TRBJ2-7; D is uncertain. With 8 bases removed from V and 0 bases from J, the gap between germline ends came to 11 bases. Germline CDR1 reads GTSNPN; CDR2 reads SVGIG (reference sequence). The CDR3 has 12 residues. DNA for the CDR3: TGTGCCCTACGTACTTTCTCCTACGAGCAGTACTTC. Its protein product is CALRTFSYEQYF. The whole variable domain, filled in from reference TRBV30 and TRBJ2-7, reads SQTIHQWPATLVQPVGSPLSLECTVEGTSNPNLYWYRQAAGRGLQLLFYSVGIGQISSEVPQNLSASRPQDRQFILSSKKLLLSDSGFYLCALRTFSYEQYFGPGTRLTVT.

The chain combines TRBV5-5 with TRBJ1-5; the match to TRBD1 covers 8 bases. Per germline, CDR1 SGHKS and CDR2 YYEKEE (reference sequence). The CDR3 consists of 14 residues. The V and J ends lost 0 bases and 7 bases, in that order; junction bases with no gene match: 3. CDR3 bases: TGTGCCAGCAGCTTGGCAGGGGGCCGGCAGCCCCAGCATTTT. Its translation: CASSLAGGRQPQHF.

This chain uses TRBV10-3 with TRBJ1-5; no definite D call. Germline CDR1 is ENHRY and CDR2 is SYGVKD. Trimming took off 1 base at V and 7 bases at J, with 8 bases between the two ends. This CDR3 is built from 13 residues. CDR3 bases: TGTGCCATCAGTGAGTGGGCGGGACAGCCCCAGCATTTT. Amino acid sequence: CAISEWAGQPQHF.